The source of this T cell receptor (beta chain) is a study of T cells in localized non-small cell lung cancer. Study results and caveats: Heterogeneity remains possible, as sequencing covered one tumor region only. A raised T cell density in blood coincided with lengthier overall survival. Median around 62 top-100 tumor clones were shared with paired adjacent lung. There was higher T cell clonality in uninvolved adjacent lung than in tumor, and it was highest there.

Details on this clone: Its antigen is unidentified.

V was cut by 6 bases and J by 7 bases, with 13 bases left in between. The CDR3 has 13 residues. Germline V gives CDR1 MNHNY, CDR2 SVGAGI (reference sequence). The protocol was immunoSEQ multiplex PCR, while the TCRdb copy is restricted to in-frame clones and leaves out a portion. The sample lists tens of thousands of clones; around nine tenths were seen once. This sequence originates from a woman aged 35 to 69 with stage I squamous cell lung carcinoma. V and J are TRBV6-6 and TRBJ1-5; possibly TRBD1 for D (6 bases). Sequenced material: peripheral blood, taken before any cancer treatment. CDR3 coding DNA: TGTGCCAGCAGACCGCAGGGGCACCAGCCCCAGCATTTT. This codes for CASRPQGHQPQHF.